Listed below are T cell receptor beta chains from one sample, sequenced in a study of blood T cells in healthy people across ages. TCRdb processed the 5' RACE reads anew with MiXCR; each CDR3 protein has one entry. The sample has around 800,000 distinct CDR3 sequences, around a quarter seen once. This same sample was also taken into another study, of T cells of mothers and their children.

The sample was blood. The receptors come from a boy between 10 and 17 years old in good health. Each CDR3 is given with its conserved first and last residue. The order of the fields is CDR3 length, J gene, V gene, clone size, CDR3 protein. Rows give clone size only sometimes, using once, few, many, or a class for an expanded clone.

CDR3 length: 10; J gene: TRBJ2-5; V gene: TRBV30; clone size: -; CDR3 protein: CAWSLETQYF
CDR3 length: 15; J gene: TRBJ2-5; V gene: TRBV20-1; clone size: few; CDR3 protein: CSARDSDSGQETQYF
CDR3 length: 13; J gene: TRBJ2-7; V gene: TRBV7-9; clone size: -; CDR3 protein: CASSSELHYEQYF
CDR3 length: 16; J gene: TRBJ2-7; V gene: TRBV6-5; clone size: -; CDR3 protein: CASSYSGLQGERGQYF
CDR3 length: 14; J gene: TRBJ2-5; V gene: TRBV2; clone size: few; CDR3 protein: CASNRDYGQETQYF
CDR3 length: 13; J gene: TRBJ2-1; V gene: TRBV9; clone size: -; CDR3 protein: CASSIPPYNEQFF
CDR3 length: 16; J gene: TRBJ2-5; V gene: TRBV4-1; clone size: -; CDR3 protein: CASSQPTSGTQETQYF
CDR3 length: 14; J gene: TRBJ1-3; V gene: TRBV29-1; clone size: -; CDR3 protein: CSVPGANSGNTIYF
CDR3 length: 14; J gene: TRBJ2-5; V gene: TRBV5-1; clone size: many; CDR3 protein: CASSFGSGRETQYF
CDR3 length: 15; J gene: -; V gene: TRBV20-1; clone size: -; CDR3 protein: CSASMSAGLGDEQFF
CDR3 length: 15; J gene: TRBJ1-2; V gene: TRBV20-1; clone size: -; CDR3 protein: CSAIRHRSYLYGYTF
CDR3 length: 15; J gene: TRBJ2-1; V gene: TRBV11-2; clone size: few; CDR3 protein: CASSRSPSSYNEQFF
CDR3 length: 14; J gene: TRBJ2-2; V gene: TRBV6-6; clone size: -; CDR3 protein: CASREGPAPGELFF
CDR3 length: 15; J gene: TRBJ1-1; V gene: TRBV7-9; clone size: few; CDR3 protein: CASSHHRGRETEAFF
CDR3 length: 16; J gene: TRBJ2-1; V gene: TRBV11-2; clone size: -; CDR3 protein: CASSLGSGGAFNEQFF
CDR3 length: 16; J gene: TRBJ2-3; V gene: TRBV20-1; clone size: -; CDR3 protein: CSARDLMVHRTDTQYF